These 2 T cell receptor beta chains came from one sample sequenced in a study of blood T cells in healthy people across ages (dated by TCRdb to the mid-2010s). Libraries were made using 5' RACE. Sequenced using an Illumina HiSeq 2500. A second about 7 to 11 cycle PCR used a sample-barcoded 5' primer and a J-beta primer mix. Clones were called with MiXCR by TCRdb after fastp trimmed the public reads at Q25, and only in-frame beta chains were retained. Each CDR3 protein gets just one entry, which takes the most common genes and DNA from the rows behind it. For this sample there are about 680,000 distinct CDR3 sequences; around 45% appear just once. The ten biggest clones cover 25% to 35% of the sample. Material for sequencing was blood. These receptors came from a woman aged 55-70 years in good health.

V usage is TRBV12-3 or TRBV12-4 and J usage is TRBJ1-5, with 9 nucleotides matching TRBD1. V trimming: 6 bases; J trimming: 4 bases; junction bases outside the gene matches: 7. This CDR3 comprises 15 residues. The CDR3 region has the DNA TGTGCCAGCAGCCGAGGACAGGGGACTAATCAGCCCCAGCATTTT. Its protein is CASSRGQGTNQPQHF.

The chain links TRBV5-8 to TRBJ1-4; D remains unclear. The V gene lost 0 bases and the J gene lost 1 base, with 4 bases spanning the gap. Germline V CDR1 and CDR2: SGHTS, YDEGEE. There are 14 residues in the CDR3. CDR3 sequence reads: CASSLVGTNEKLFF. CDR3 DNA sequence: TGTGCCAGCAGCTTGGTCGGAACTAATGAAAAACTGTTTTTT.